One sample yielded the 11 T cell receptor beta chains listed below, sequenced in a study of regulatory T cells in long-lasting Graves disease. The TCR beta library used iRepertoire HTBI primers with Arm-PCR amplification of CDR3. TCRdb reprocessed the multiplex PCR reads via MiXCR and lists one record per CDR3 protein. The sample lists fewer than 650,000 distinct CDR3 sequences, about 16% occurring once. Described time point: newly diagnosed GD, antithyroid drugs for less than 3 months. PBMC-derived RNA was used for the TCR library. Separately, the same data were catalogued under a study of T cells in Graves' hyperthyroidism and ophthalmopathy.

This specimen consisted of peripheral blood mononuclear cells (PBMCs), obtained at new diagnosis, from a patient treated with antithyroid drugs. Source of these receptors: a man in his late teens or twenties with Graves disease.

The chain joins TRBV5-1 to TRBJ2-3; D might be TRBD1 (6 bases). Trimming removed 2 bases from V and 2 bases from J, with 18 bases in between. CDR3 length: 17 residues. CDR1 and CDR2 from the germline V gene are SGHRS and YFSETQ. CDR3 sequence (DNA): TGCGCCAGCAGCTTCGTTTCAACAGGGCCGATCACAGATACGCAGTATTTT. Protein product: CASSFVSTGPITDTQYF.

This sequence joins TRBV2 and TRBJ2-6; TRBD1 or TRBD2 may be the D gene (6 bases each). The CDR3 spans 17 residues. Germline values: CDR1 SNHLY, CDR2 FYNNEI. Trimming took off 7 bases at V and 0 bases at J, with 16 bases between the two ends. CDR3 nucleotides: TGTGCCAGCATCGGCGGGACATGGGTCTCTGGGGCCAACGTCCTGACTTTC. Its translation is CASIGGTWVSGANVLTF.

In its sample, this clonotype was seen a few times. The chain joins TRBV6-1 to TRBJ2-2; D unresolved. Between the trimmed V and J ends, which lost 7 bases and 3 bases, there was a span of 12 bases. This CDR3 comprises 14 residues. The germline V gene encodes CDR1 MNHNS and CDR2 SASEGT. Written as DNA, the CDR3 is TGTGCCAGCACTATACAGCGTTACACCGGGGAGCTGTTTTTT. It encodes CASTIQRYTGELFF.

The sample holds a few counts of this clonotype. The V call is TRBV19, the J call TRBJ1-1; weak D call: TRBD1 (5 bases). Germline CDR1 LNHDA, CDR2 SQIVND (reference sequence). CDR3 size: 14 residues. The ends were cut back, 9 bases at V and 5 bases at J, with 19 bases in the middle. CDR3: CASSERGEETEAFF. Here the CDR3 DNA reads TGTGCCAGCTCGGAGAGGGGCGAGGAAACTGAAGCTTTCTTT.

This clonotype was seen many times. This chain's CDR3 is CASSLGASNQPQHF. The CDR3 DNA reads as TGTGCCAGCAGCTTAGGAGCCAGCAATCAGCCCCAGCATTTT. The chain uses TRBV7-8 and TRBJ1-5; D uncertain. The CDR3 is 14 amino acids. V was trimmed by 1 base and J by 1 base, leaving 5 bases between them. Germline V gene lookup returns CDR1 SGHVS and CDR2 FQNEAQ.

A remark on this clonotype: One base away lies a much larger clone, so this may be a sequencing read error. The chain is built from TRBV9 and TRBJ2-3; the match to TRBD2 covers 10 bases. Germline values: CDR1 SGDLS, CDR2 YYNGEE. This CDR3 is 16 amino acids long. J lost 2 bases, V lost 3 bases, and 6 bases had no gene match. CDR3 in DNA: TGTGCCAGCAGCGGAGGACTAGCGGAGCTCACAGATACGCAGTATTTT. It specifies CASSGGLAELTDTQYF.

This chain uses TRBV28 with TRBJ1-3; TRBD1 is a possible D gene (6 bases). Germline values: CDR1 MDHEN, CDR2 SYDVKM. The CDR3 loop spans 16 amino acids. V dropped 5 bases and J dropped 1 base, with 15 bases sitting between them. CDR3 residues: CASSLTGPISGNTIYF. CDR3 nucleotide sequence: TGTGCCAGCAGTCTCACAGGGCCCATATCTGGAAACACCATATATTTT.

This clonotype was picked up a small number of times. This rearrangement joins TRBV4-1 to TRBJ2-1; possibly TRBD2 for D (7 bases). The V end lost 4 bases, the J end lost 2 bases, and 21 bases lay between the germline ends. The CDR3 sequence is 18 residues long. Germline CDR1 MGHRA, CDR2 YSYEKL. In DNA form, the CDR3 reads TGCGCCAGCAGCCCTACAGGGACGGGGGGCCCTACCTACAATGAGCAGTTCTTC. Protein: CASSPTGTGGPTYNEQFF.

This clonotype occurred many times. V usage is TRBV10-3 and J usage is TRBJ2-1; 7 bases line up with TRBD2. The V gene's germline CDR1 is ENHRY and CDR2 SYGVKD. V dropped 3 bases and J dropped 3; count of bases not matched to a gene: 2. CDR3 length: 14 residues. The CDR3 region has the DNA TGTGCCATCAGTGATGGCGGGGGCTACAATGAGCAGTTCTTC. Translation gives CAISDGGGYNEQFF.

This clonotype was recorded many times. The chain links TRBV2 to TRBJ2-3; D not resolved. The germline V gene encodes CDR1 SNHLY and CDR2 FYNNEI. The CDR3 extends over 13 amino acids. Trimming pared 6 bases from V and 5 bases from J, leaving 12 bases between. CDR3: CASSGPSGDTQYF. The DNA for the CDR3 is TGTGCCAGCAGCGGGCCCTCGGGAGATACGCAGTATTTT.

The chain is built from TRBV11-1 and TRBJ2-3, with 7 bases lining up with TRBD2. The J call may be faulty, since TRBJ2-5 better matches the DNA end. This CDR3 has 16 residues. Germline CDR1 SGHAT, CDR2 FQDESV (reference sequence). The CDR3 is CASSSWSAGAEETQYF. The CDR3 DNA follows: TGTGCCAGCAGCTCCTGGTCGGCGGGAGCAGAGGAGACCCAGTACTTC.